This TCR beta chain was sequenced for a study of T cell responses to AZD1222 COVID-19 vaccine. Recipients boosted at about 4 weeks or about 12 weeks are pooled. CDR3 length: 15 amino acids. V was cut by 1 base and J by 2 bases, with 12 bases left in between. Per the germline V gene, CDR1 is LGHNA and CDR2 is YNFKEQ. The table came from immunoSEQ multiplex PCR; TCRdb's copy has only in-frame clones and leaves some out. The sample gives about 110,000 clones, around nine tenths of which show up once; roughly 2.7% is in the top ten. This clone occurred many times. Its antigen is not known. General study points: Nearly half of spike-specific TCRs reportedly target unmutated variant regions. After two AZD1222 doses, spike-specific TCR breadth and depth rose versus day 0. Repertoire samples came only from after the peak T cell response.

This material consisted of peripheral blood, taken 28 days after the second AZD1222 dose. This sequence originates from an adult who received the AZD1222 COVID-19 vaccine. This chain connects TRBV4-2 to TRBJ2-7; a possible D gene is TRBD1 (6 bases). CDR3 sequence reads: CASSQVGTNTYEQYF. CDR3 nucleotides: TGTGCCAGCAGCCAAGTCGGGACAAATACCTACGAGCAGTACTTC.